This is a list of T cell receptor beta chains from one sample in a study of blood T cell repertoires in COVID-19. TCRdb's table, derived via immunoSEQ multiplex PCR, lists solely in-frame clones and lacks some. The table includes 350,000 or so clones, nearly 90% detected once. The sample comprised peripheral blood. The origin of the receptors is a man younger than 35 with active or convalescent COVID-19. CDR3s include the opening cysteine and the closing phenylalanine or tryptophan. Each record gives: CDR3 length, D gene, V gene, clone size, J gene, CDR3 protein, CDR3 DNA. D genes are given only for firm matches. Not every row has a clone size; where given, it reads once, few, many or a size class.

14	TRBD1	TRBV30	-	TRBJ2-3	CACGTGSGTDTQYF	TGTGCCTGTGGGACAGGGTCTGGCACAGATACGCAGTATTTT
16	-	TRBV7-2	-	TRBJ1-4	CASSSGAGATGEKLFF	TGTGCCAGCAGCTCCGGGGCAGGGGCTACCGGGGAAAAACTGTTTTTT
15	-	TRBV6-2/TRBV6-3	-	TRBJ2-6	CASSYGLSGANVLTF	TGTGCCAGCAGTTACGGCCTCTCTGGGGCCAACGTCCTGACTTTC
13	-	TRBV29-1	-	TRBJ1-2	CSARLTGSYGYTF	TGCAGCGCCCGATTGACAGGAAGTTATGGCTACACCTTC
17	-	TRBV5-8	-	TRBJ2-3	CASSLGLWGTSTDTQYF	TGTGCCAGCAGCTTGGGCCTTTGGGGGACTAGCACAGATACGCAGTATTTT
13	-	TRBV4-2	-	TRBJ1-6	CASSQDQQAPLHF	TGTGCCAGCAGCCAAGATCAGCAGGCACCCCTCCACTTT
11	TRBD1	TRBV29-1	-	TRBJ1-2	CSGDREDGYTF	TGCAGCGGCGACAGGGAAGATGGCTACACCTTC
14	-	TRBV27	few	TRBJ1-1	CASNPRRPDTEAFF	TGTGCCAGCAATCCCAGGCGCCCGGACACTGAAGCTTTCTTT
16	TRBD2	TRBV4-3	-	TRBJ2-3	CASSQRGLAGTDTQYF	TGCGCCAGCAGCCAACGTGGACTAGCCGGGACAGATACGCAGTATTTT
16	TRBD2	TRBV7-3	-	TRBJ2-5	CASSPSSGRAGETQYF	TGTGCCAGCAGCCCGTCTAGCGGGAGGGCCGGGGAGACCCAGTACTTC
13	-	TRBV14	-	TRBJ1-1	CASSRGGGQIAFF	TGTGCCAGCAGTCGCGGGGGTGGACAGATTGCTTTCTTT
16	-	TRBV7-6	once	TRBJ2-1	CASSRTGPNAYNEQFF	TGTGCCAGCAGCCGAACAGGACCCAATGCTTACAATGAGCAGTTCTTC
14	-	TRBV9	-	TRBJ2-1	CASSVATRADEQFF	TGTGCCAGCAGCGTCGCGACTAGAGCTGATGAGCAGTTCTTC
15	-	TRBV7-2	once	TRBJ1-1	CASSVTGLQNTEAFF	TGTGCCAGCAGCGTGACAGGATTGCAGAACACTGAAGCTTTCTTT
13	-	TRBV13	-	TRBJ2-3	CASSSTSTDTQYF	TGTGCCAGCAGCTCAACTAGCACAGATACGCAGTATTTT
14	-	TRBV16	-	TRBJ2-7	CASSQSTASYEQYF	TGTGCCAGCAGCCAATCGACAGCTTCCTACGAGCAGTACTTC
12	-	TRBV28	-	TRBJ1-2	CASSFPGNGYTF	TGTGCCAGCAGTTTCCCGGGTAATGGCTACACCTTC
19	-	TRBV21-1	-	TRBJ2-7	CASAEGAFDDRSLSYEQYF	TGTGCCAGCGCGGAGGGGGCTTTTGACGATCGTTCACTCTCCTACGAGCAGTACTTC
15	TRBD1	TRBV19	-	TRBJ1-3	CASSRQGSSGNTIYF	TGTGCCAGTAGTCGACAGGGTTCCTCTGGAAACACCATATATTTT
16	-	TRBV24-1	once	TRBJ1-5	CATSDPAGSDNQPQHF	TGTGCCACCAGTGACCCGGCAGGGTCGGACAATCAGCCCCAGCATTTT
15	-	TRBV7-2	few	TRBJ1-2	CASSLGGGLNYGYTF	TGTGCCAGCAGCTTAGGGGGCGGTTTAAACTATGGCTACACCTTC
18	-	TRBV28	-	TRBJ2-3	CASSFRRLSVTSTDTQYF	TGTGCCAGCAGTTTCCGACGGCTAAGCGTTACTAGCACAGATACGCAGTATTTT
12	-	TRBV7-3	-	TRBJ2-1	CASSSQDNEQFF	TGTGCCAGCAGCTCCCAGGACAATGAGCAGTTCTTC
14	-	TRBV7-6	-	TRBJ1-4	CASRLGRSNEKLFF	TGTGCCAGCAGGTTGGGGCGGTCCAATGAAAAACTGTTTTTT
13	TRBD1	TRBV2	once	TRBJ1-1	CASSRTGNTEAFF	TGTGCCAGCAGCAGGACAGGGAACACTGAAGCTTTCTTT